Sequencing of this TCR beta chain was carried out in a study of T-cell reconstitution after alpha-beta-depleted transplantation in children. Unique molecular identifiers tagged the TCRbeta library. TCRdb reprocessed the PCR reads via MiXCR and lists one record per CDR3 protein. The sample has roughly 610,000 distinct CDR3 sequences, over 9.5% seen once. This clonotype appeared many times. With V trimmed by 5 bases and J by 4 bases, 7 bases remained unmatched. The CDR3 loop spans 15 amino acids. Germline-derived CDR1 and CDR2 are SNHLY and FYNNEI. The input for sequencing was PBMCs from the stem cell graft donor, taken from the stem cell graft. The receptor comes from a human donor who donated a stem cell graft to a child with acute myeloid leukemia. This chain joins TRBV2 and TRBJ2-1; TRBD1 matches 8 bases. Here the CDR3 reads CASSRTGSTYNEQFF. The CDR3 bases are TGTGCCAGCAGTCGGACAGGGTCTACTTACAATGAGCAGTTCTTC.